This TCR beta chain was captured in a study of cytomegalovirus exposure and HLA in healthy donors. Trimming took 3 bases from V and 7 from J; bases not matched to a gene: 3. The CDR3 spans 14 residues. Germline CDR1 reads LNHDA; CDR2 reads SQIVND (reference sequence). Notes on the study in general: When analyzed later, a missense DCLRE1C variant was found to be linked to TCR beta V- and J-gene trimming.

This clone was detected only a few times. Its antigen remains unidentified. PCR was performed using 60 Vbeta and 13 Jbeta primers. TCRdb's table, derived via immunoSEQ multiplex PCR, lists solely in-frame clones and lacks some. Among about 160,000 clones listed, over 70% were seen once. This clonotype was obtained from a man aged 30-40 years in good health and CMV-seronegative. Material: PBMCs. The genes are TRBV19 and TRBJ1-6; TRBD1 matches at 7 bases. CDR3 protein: CASSIRDRNSPLHF. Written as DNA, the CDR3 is TGTGCCAGTAGTATCCGGGACAGAAATTCACCCCTCCACTTT.